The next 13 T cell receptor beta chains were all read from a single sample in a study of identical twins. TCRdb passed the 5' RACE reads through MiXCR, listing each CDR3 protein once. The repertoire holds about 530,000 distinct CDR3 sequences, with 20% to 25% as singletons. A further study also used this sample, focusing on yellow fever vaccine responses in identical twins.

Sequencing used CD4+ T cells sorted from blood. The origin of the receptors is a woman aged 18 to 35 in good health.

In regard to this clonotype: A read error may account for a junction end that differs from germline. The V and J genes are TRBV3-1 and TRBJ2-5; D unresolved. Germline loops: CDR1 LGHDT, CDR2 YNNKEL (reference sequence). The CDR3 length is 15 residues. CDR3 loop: CASCQDGPWSETQYF. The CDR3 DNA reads TGTGCCAGCTGCCAAGATGGGCCCTGGTCGGAGACCCAGTACTTC.

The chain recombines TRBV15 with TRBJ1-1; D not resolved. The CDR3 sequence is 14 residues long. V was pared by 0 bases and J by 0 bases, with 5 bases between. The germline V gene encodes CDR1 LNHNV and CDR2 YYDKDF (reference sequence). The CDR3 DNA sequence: TGTGCCACCAGCAGAGATCCTATGAACACTGAAGCTTTCTTT. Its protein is CATSRDPMNTEAFF.

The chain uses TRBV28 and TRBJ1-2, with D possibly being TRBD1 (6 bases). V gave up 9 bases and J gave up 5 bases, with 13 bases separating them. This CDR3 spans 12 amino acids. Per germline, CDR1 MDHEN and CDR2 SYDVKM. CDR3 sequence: CASRQAPYGYTF. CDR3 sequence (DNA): TGTGCCAGTCGACAGGCCCCGTATGGCTACACCTTC.

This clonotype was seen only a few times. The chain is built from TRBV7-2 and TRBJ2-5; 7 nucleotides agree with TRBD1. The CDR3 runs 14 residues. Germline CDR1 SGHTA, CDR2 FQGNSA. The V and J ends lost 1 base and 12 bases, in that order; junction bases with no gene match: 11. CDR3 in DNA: TGTGCCAGCAGCTTAGATCAGGGGGTAGTTTATAAGTACTTC. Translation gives CASSLDQGVVYKYF.

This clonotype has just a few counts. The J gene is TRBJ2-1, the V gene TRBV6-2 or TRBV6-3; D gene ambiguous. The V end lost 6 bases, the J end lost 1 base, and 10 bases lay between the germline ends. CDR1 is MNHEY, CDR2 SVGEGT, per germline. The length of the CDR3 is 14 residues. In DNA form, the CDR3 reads TGTGCCAGCAGACGTCACAGTTCCTACAATGAGCAGTTCTTC. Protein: CASRRHSSYNEQFF.

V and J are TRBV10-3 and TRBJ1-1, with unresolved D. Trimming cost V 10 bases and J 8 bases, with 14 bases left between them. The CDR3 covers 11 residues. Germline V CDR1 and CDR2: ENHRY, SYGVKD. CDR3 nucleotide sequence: TGTGCCAGCGCCCGGGGAGCAGAAGCTTTCTTT. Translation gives CASARGAEAFF.

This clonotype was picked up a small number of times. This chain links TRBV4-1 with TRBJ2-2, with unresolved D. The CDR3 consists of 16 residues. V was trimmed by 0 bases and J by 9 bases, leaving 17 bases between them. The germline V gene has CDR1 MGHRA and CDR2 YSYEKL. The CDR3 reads CASSQDMAKGIRELFF. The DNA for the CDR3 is TGCGCCAGCAGCCAAGATATGGCTAAAGGTATCCGGGAGCTGTTTTTT.

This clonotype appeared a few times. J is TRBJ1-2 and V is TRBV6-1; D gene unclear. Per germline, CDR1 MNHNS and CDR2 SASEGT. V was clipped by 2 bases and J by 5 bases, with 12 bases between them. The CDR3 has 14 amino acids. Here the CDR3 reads CASSELMSPYGYTF. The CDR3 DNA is TGTGCCAGCAGTGAACTAATGTCCCCTTATGGCTACACCTTC.

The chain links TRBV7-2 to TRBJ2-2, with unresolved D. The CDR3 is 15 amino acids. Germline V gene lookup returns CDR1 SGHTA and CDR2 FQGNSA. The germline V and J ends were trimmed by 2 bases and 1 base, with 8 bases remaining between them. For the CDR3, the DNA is TGTGCCAGCAGCTTAAAGGAGAGGAACACCGGGGAGCTGTTTTTT. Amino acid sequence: CASSLKERNTGELFF.

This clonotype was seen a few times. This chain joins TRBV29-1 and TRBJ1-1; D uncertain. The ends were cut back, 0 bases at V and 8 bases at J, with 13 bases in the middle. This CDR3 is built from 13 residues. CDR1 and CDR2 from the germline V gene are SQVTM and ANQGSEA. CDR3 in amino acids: CSVEDGLRAEAFF. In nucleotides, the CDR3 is TGCAGCGTTGAAGACGGTCTCAGAGCGGAAGCTTTCTTT.

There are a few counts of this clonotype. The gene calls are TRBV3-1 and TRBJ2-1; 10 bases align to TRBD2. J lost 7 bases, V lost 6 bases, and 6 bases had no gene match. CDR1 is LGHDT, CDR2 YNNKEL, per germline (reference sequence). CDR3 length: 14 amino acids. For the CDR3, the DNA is TGTGCCAGCAGACAACTAGCGGGATCGAATGAGCAGTTCTTC. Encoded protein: CASRQLAGSNEQFF.

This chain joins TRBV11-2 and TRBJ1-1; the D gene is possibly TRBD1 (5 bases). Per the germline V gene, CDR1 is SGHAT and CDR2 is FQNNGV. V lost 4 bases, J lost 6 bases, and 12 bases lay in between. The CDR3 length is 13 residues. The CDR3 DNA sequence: TGTGCCAGCAGCTCTGGGCAGGGTGCTGAAGCTTTCTTT. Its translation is CASSSGQGAEAFF.

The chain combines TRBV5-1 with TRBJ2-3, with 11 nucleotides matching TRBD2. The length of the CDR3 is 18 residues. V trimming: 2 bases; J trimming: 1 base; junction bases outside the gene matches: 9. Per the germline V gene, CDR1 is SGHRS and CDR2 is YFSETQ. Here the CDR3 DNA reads TGCGCCAGCAGCTTTGGGGGGACTAGCGGTTTAGGCACAGATACGCAGTATTTT. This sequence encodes CASSFGGTSGLGTDTQYF.